This TCR beta chain was profiled in a study of beta chain features in type 1 diabetes. Reverse transcribing all isolated RNA meant expressed TCRB transcripts were sequenced. The protocol was immunoSEQ multiplex PCR, while the TCRdb copy is restricted to in-frame clones and leaves out a portion. The sample holds roughly 50,000 clones, roughly 50% seen once. Trimming stripped 2 bases from V and 2 bases from J, with 7 bases between. Per germline, CDR1 SGDLS and CDR2 YYNGEE. The CDR3 runs to 13 residues. Remarks on this clone: The antigen remains undetermined.

Study-level findings and limits: Significant though moderate, a shortening of TCRB CDR3s appeared in all four CD4+ subsets of Type 1 diabetes patients. Still unanswered here is whether HLA type influences TCRB rearrangement.

The chain recombines TRBV9 with TRBJ1-1; unclear D gene. The material sequenced was Tregs from blood. The sequence was obtained from a woman in her thirties or forties with type 1 diabetes. In DNA, the CDR3 is TGTGCCAGCAGCGTTAGCCCCAACACTGAAGCTTTCTTT. It specifies CASSVSPNTEAFF. The variable domain in full, with the rest retrieved from reference TRBV9 and TRBJ1-1, is DSGVTQTPKHLITATGQRVTLRCSPRSGDLSVYWYQQSLDQGLQFLIQYYNGEERAKGNILERFSAQQFPDLHSELNLSSLELGDSALYFCASSVSPNTEAFFGQGTRLTVV.